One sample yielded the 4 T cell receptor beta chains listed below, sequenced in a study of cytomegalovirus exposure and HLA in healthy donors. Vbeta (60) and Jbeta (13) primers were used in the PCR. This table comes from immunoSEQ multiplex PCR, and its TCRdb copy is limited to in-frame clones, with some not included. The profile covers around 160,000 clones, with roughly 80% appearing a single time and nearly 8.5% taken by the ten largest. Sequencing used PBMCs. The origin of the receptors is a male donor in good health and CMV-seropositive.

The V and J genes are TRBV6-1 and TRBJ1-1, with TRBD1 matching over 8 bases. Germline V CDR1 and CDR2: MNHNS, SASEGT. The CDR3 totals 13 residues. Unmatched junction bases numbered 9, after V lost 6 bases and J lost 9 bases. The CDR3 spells CASRGQGGRQAFF. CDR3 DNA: TGTGCCAGCAGAGGACAGGGAGGTAGGCAAGCTTTCTTT.

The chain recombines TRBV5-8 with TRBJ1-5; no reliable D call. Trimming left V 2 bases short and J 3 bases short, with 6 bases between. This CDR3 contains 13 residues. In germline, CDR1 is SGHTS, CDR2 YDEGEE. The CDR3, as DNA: TGTGCCAGCAGCTTAGCGATCAATCAGCCCCAGCATTTT. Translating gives CASSLAINQPQHF.

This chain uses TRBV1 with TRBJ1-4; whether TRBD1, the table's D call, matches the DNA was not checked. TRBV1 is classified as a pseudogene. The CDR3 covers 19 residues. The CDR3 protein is CTLLLRDRARTGLNEKLFF. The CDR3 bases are TGCACCCTACTACTCCGGGACAGGGCCCGAACGGGCCTTAATGAAAAACTGTTTTTT.

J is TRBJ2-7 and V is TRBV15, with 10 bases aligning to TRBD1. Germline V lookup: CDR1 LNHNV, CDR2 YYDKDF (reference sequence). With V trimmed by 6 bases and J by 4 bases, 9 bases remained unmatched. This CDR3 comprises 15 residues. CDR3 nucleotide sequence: TGTGCCACCAGTCCGGGACAGGGGAGTATATACGAGCAGTACTTC. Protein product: CATSPGQGSIYEQYF.